Below, 2 T cell receptor beta chains from the same sample are listed, as sequenced in a study of blood T cell repertoires in COVID-19. Produced via immunoSEQ multiplex PCR; TCRdb's table is partial and in-frame only. Here the sample spans 190,000 or so clones, 80% to 90% being singletons. Input material: PBMCs or T cells enriched from blood (not recorded which). These receptors originate from a man aged 30 to 39 who had recovered from COVID-19.

V and J are TRBV9 and TRBJ1-2; D is perhaps TRBD1 (5 bases). Germline loops: CDR1 SGDLS, CDR2 YYNGEE. V was clipped by 7 bases and J by 3 bases, with 7 bases between them. This CDR3 contains 11 residues. The CDR3 sequence: CASGADYGYTF. The CDR3 DNA follows: TGTGCCAGCGGGGCGGACTATGGCTACACCTTC.

The chain couples TRBV9 to TRBJ1-4; the match to TRBD1 covers 8 bases. Germline CDR1 is SGDLS and CDR2 is YYNGEE. V was pared by 7 bases and J by 7 bases, with 3 bases of the junction left unmatched. CDR3 length: 12 amino acids. The CDR3 reads CASGRGREKLFF. The CDR3 DNA reads TGTGCCAGCGGCAGGGGGCGTGAAAAACTGTTTTTT.